This TCR beta chain originates from a study of shared clonotypes between healthy human individuals. Regarding this clone: Its target is not known.

Study observations and caveats: Generally, estimated richness proved larger in naive subsets than it did in memory subsets.

CD45RO-negative, CCR7-selected cells formed the naive CD8 fraction, which excluded terminally differentiated effector memory CD45RA+ cells. TCRdb keeps only in-frame clones here, not all; method: immunoSEQ multiplex PCR. Counted here are around 2,000,000 clones, about 93% occurring once; the ten biggest clones make up more than 1.5%. Sample: naive CD8+ T cells from PBMCs. The receptor comes from a man aged 18 to 30 in good health. Some clones in this sample may be carry-over from other donors' samples.

Written as DNA, the CDR3 is TGTGCCTGGGCCGACAGGGGAAGATACAATGAGCAGTTCTTC. Amino acid sequence: CAWADRGRYNEQFF. The V call is TRBV30, the J call TRBJ2-1, with TRBD1 matching over 8 bases. CDR1 is GTSNPN, CDR2 SVGIG, per germline (reference sequence). J was trimmed by 4 bases and V by 5 bases; bases with no gene match: 7. This CDR3 is built from 14 residues. The full variable domain, in which reference TRBV30 and TRBJ2-1 provide the parts outside the CDR3, is SQTIHQWPATLVQPVGSPLSLECTVEGTSNPNLYWYRQAAGRGLQLLFYSVGIGQISSEVPQNLSASRPQDRQFILSSKKLLLSDSGFYLCAWADRGRYNEQFFGPGTRLTVL.